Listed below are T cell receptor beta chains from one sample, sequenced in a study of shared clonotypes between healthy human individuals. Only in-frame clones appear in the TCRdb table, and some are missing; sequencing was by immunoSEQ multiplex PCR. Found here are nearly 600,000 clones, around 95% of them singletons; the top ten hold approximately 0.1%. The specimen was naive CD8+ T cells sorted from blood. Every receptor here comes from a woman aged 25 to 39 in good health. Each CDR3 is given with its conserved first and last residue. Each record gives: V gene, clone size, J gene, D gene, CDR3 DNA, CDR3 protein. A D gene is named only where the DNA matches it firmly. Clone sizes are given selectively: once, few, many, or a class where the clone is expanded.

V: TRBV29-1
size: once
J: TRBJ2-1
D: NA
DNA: TGCAGCGTTGAAGATCTGCGGAATGAGCAGTTCTTC
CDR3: CSVEDLRNEQFF

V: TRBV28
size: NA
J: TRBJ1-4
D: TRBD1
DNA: TGTGCCAGCAGTTCCGGGACAGGGGGTATGAGTGGTGAAAAACTGTTTTTT
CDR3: CASSSGTGGMSGEKLFF

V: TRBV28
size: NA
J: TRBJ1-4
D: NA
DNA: TGTGCCAGCAGTTTACCAGAGGATATGCCAGGGTGTACCGAAAAACTGTTTTTT
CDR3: CASSLPEDMPGCTEKLFF

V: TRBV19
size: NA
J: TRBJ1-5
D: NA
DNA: TGTGCCAGTAGTATAGCGGCCAGCCTTTTCAATCAGCCCCAGCATTTT
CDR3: CASSIAASLFNQPQHF

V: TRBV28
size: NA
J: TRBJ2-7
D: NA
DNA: TGTGCCAGCAGTCTCCCCCCCTACGAGCAGTACTTC
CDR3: CASSLPPYEQYF

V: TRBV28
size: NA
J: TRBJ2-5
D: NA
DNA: TGTGCCAGCAGTCTGCCGGGGGCGGGCCAAGAGACCCAGTACTTC
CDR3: CASSLPGAGQETQYF

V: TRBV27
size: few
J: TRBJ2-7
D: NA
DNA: TGTGCCAGCAGTCCGGGGACCTCCTACGAGCAGTACTTC
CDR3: CASSPGTSYEQYF

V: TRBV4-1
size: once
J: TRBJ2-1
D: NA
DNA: TGCGCCAGCAGCCAATTGAGGGGGAATGAGCAGTTCTTC
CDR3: CASSQLRGNEQFF

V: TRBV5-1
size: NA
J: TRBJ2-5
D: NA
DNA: TGCGCCAGCAGCTCCATAGGCGCCCAAGAGACCCAGTACTTC
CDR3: CASSSIGAQETQYF

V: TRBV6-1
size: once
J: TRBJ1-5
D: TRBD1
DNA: TGTGCCAGCAGGGGACAGGGTAATCAGCCCCAGCATTTT
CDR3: CASRGQGNQPQHF

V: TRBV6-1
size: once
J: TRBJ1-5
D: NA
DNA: TGTGCCAGCAGTGATTGGTGGGTGACTAGCAATCAGCCCCAGCATTTT
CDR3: CASSDWWVTSNQPQHF

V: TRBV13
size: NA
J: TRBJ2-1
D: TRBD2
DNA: TGTGCCAGCAGCCCCCGGACTAGCGGGAGCGATAATGAGCAGTTCTTC
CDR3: CASSPRTSGSDNEQFF

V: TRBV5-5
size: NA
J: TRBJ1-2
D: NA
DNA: TGTGCCAGCAGCTTGGTAGGGACCGTGAGCTATGGCTACACCTTC
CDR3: CASSLVGTVSYGYTF

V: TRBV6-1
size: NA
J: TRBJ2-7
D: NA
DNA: TGTGCCAGCATCCCCAGAGAGGAAAGATACGAGCAGTACTTC
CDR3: CASIPREERYEQYF

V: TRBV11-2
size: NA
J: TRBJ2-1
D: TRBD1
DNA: TGTGCCAGCAGCTCTCACTCGTACAGGGGGCGAACCTACAATGAGCAGTTCTTC
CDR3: CASSSHSYRGRTYNEQFF

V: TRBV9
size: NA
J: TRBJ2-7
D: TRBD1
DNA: TGTGCCAGCAGCACCGGACAGGGTCTCGGCGAGCAGTACTTC
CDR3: CASSTGQGLGEQYF

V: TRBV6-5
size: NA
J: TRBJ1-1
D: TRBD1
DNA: TGTGCCAGCAGTTACCGCGATCTCAGGGGGACTGAAGCTTTCTTT
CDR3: CASSYRDLRGTEAFF

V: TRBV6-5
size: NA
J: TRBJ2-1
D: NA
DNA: TGTGCCAGCAGTTCCGACAAGAGCTCCTACAATGAGCAGTTCTTC
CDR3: CASSSDKSSYNEQFF

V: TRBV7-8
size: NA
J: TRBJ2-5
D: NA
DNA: TGTGCCAGCAGCCCCCAGAGGTGGGGGGCGAAGACCCAGTACTTC
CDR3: CASSPQRWGAKTQYF

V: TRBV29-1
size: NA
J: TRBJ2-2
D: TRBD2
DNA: TGCAGCGCTGGTTACCTGCCGCGGGGGAGCGGGGAGCTGTTTTTT
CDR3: CSAGYLPRGSGELFF

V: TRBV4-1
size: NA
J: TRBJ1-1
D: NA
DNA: TGCGCCAGCAGCCAAGGGGCGGCAAGCACTGAAGCTTTCTTT
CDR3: CASSQGAASTEAFF

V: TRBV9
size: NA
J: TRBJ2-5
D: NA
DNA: TGTGCCAGCAGCCCAGGGACCGGAGAGACCCAGTACTTC
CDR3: CASSPGTGETQYF

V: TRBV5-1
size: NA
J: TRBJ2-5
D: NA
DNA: TGCGCCAGCAGCCCGGACCCCTCGTCAGGCGGAAGGAAAGAGACCCAGTACTTC
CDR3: CASSPDPSSGGRKETQYF

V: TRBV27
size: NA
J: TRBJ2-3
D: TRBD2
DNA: TGTGCCAGCAGTATTTATACGGGACTAGCGGGAGTTGGGAGCCCGGGCGATACGCAGTATTTT
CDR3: CASSIYTGLAGVGSPGDTQYF